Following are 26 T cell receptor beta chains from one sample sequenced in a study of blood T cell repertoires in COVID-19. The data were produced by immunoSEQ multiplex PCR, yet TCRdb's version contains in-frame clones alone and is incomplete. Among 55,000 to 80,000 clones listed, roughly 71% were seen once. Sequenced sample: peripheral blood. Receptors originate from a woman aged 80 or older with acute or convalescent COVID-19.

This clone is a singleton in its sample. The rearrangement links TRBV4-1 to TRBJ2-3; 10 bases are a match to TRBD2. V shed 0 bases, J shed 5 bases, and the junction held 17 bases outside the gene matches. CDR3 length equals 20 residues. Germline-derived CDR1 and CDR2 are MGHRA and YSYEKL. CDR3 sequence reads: CASSQDGLAGAGGRGDTQYF. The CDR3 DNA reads TGCGCCAGCAGCCAAGATGGGCTAGCGGGAGCCGGAGGTCGGGGAGATACGCAGTATTTT.

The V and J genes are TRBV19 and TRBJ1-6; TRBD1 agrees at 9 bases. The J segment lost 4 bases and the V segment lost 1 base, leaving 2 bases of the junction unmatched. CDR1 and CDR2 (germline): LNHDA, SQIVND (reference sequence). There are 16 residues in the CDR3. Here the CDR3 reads CASSIADRGYNSPLHF. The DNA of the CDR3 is TGTGCCAGTAGTATAGCGGACAGGGGTTATAATTCACCCCTCCACTTT.

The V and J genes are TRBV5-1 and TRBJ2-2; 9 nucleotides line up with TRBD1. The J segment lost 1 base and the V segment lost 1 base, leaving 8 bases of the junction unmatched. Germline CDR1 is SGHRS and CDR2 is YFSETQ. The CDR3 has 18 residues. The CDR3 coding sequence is TGCGCCAGCAGCTTGTCCGGGACAGGGCTATTGAACACCGGGGAGCTGTTTTTT. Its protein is CASSLSGTGLLNTGELFF.

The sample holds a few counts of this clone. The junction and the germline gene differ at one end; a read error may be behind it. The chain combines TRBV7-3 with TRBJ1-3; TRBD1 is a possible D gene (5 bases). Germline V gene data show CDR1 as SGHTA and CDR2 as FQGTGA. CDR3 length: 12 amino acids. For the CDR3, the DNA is TGTGCCAGCAGCAACCCGGGGGGGTCTCTAAATTTT. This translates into CASSNPGGSLNF.

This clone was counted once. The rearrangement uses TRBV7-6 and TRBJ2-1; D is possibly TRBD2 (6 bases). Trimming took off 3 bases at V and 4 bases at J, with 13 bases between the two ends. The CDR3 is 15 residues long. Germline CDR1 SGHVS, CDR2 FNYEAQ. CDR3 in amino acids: CASSLGLAYYNEQFF. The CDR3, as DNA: TGTGCCAGCAGCTTGGGTCTAGCGTATTACAATGAGCAGTTCTTC.

The CDR3 region is CASSFPEGGGETQYF. As DNA, the CDR3 is TGTGCCAGCAGTTTCCCGGAGGGGGGGGGAGAGACCCAGTACTTC. This chain links TRBV28 with TRBJ2-5, with D maybe TRBD2 (7 bases). Per germline, CDR1 MDHEN and CDR2 SYDVKM. The CDR3 sequence is 15 residues long. With 3 bases removed from V and 4 bases from J, the gap between germline ends came to 15 bases.

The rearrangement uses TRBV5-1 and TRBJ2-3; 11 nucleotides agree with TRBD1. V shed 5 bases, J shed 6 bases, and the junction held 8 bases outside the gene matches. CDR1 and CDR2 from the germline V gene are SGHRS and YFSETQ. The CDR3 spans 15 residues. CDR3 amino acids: CASRAGTGGGDTQYF. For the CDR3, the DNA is TGCGCCAGCAGAGCCGGGACAGGGGGTGGGGATACGCAGTATTTT.

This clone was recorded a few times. In DNA form, the CDR3 reads TGCAGTGCTAGTCGCCTAGCGGGAGCCTACGAGCAGTACTTC. This encodes CSASRLAGAYEQYF. The chain recombines TRBV20-1 with TRBJ2-7; 10 positions match TRBD2. This CDR3 spans 14 amino acids. The ends lost 3 bases at V and 2 bases at J; junction bases unmatched: 4. Germline V gene lookup returns CDR1 DFQATT and CDR2 SNEGSKA (reference sequence).

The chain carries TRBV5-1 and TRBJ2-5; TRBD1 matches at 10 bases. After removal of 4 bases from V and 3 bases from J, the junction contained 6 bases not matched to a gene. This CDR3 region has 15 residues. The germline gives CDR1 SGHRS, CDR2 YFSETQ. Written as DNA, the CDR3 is TGCGCCAGCAGCCCCCTGACAGGGGGCGAAGAGACCCAGTACTTC. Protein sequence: CASSPLTGGEETQYF.

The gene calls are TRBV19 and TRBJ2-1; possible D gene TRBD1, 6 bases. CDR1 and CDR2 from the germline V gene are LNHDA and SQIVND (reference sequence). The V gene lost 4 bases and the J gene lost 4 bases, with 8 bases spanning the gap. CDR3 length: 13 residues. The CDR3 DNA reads TGTGCCAGTAGTAATACAGGGTACAATGAGCAGTTCTTC. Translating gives CASSNTGYNEQFF.

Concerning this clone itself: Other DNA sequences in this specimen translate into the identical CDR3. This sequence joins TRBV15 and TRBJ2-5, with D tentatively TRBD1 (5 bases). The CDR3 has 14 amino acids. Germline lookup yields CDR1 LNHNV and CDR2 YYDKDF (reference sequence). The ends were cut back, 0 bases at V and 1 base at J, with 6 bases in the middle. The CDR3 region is CATSRDRGQETQYF. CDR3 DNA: TGTGCCACCAGCAGAGATAGGGGCCAAGAGACCCAGTACTTC.

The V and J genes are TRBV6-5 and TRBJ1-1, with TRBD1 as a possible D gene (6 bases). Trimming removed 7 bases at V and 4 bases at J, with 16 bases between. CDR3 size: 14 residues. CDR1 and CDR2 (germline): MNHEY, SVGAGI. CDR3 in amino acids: CASTSLRGGTEAFF. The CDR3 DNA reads TGTGCCAGCACTAGCCTTAGGGGGGGCACTGAAGCTTTCTTT.

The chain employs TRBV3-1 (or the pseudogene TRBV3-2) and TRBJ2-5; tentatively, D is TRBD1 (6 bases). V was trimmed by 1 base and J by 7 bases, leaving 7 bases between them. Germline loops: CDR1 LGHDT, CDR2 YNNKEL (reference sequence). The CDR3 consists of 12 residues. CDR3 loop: CASSQVGGTQYF. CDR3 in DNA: TGTGCCAGCAGCCAAGTAGGGGGGACCCAGTACTTC.

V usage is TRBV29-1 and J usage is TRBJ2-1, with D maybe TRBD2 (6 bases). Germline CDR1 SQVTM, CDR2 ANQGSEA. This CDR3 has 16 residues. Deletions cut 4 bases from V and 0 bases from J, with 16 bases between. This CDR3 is CSVGGTRGDSYNEQFF. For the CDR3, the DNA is TGCAGCGTTGGGGGGACTCGAGGAGACTCCTACAATGAGCAGTTCTTC.

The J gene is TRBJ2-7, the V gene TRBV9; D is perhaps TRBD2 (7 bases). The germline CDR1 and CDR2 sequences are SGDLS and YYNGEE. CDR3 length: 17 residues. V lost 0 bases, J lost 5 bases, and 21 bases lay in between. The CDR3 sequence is CASSVGGRGEGGHEQYF. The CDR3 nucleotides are TGTGCCAGCAGCGTAGGAGGTAGGGGGGAGGGCGGACACGAGCAGTACTTC.

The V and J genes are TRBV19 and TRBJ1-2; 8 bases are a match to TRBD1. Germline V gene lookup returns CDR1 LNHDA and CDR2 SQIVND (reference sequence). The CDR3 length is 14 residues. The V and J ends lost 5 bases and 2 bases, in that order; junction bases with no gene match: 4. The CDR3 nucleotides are TGTGCCAGTAGTCAGACAGGGGCAAACTATGGCTACACCTTC. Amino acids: CASSQTGANYGYTF.

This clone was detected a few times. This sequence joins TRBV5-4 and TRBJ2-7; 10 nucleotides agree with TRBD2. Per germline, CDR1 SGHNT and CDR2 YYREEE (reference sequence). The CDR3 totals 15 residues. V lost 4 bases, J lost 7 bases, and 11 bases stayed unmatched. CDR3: CASSGASGRIREQYF. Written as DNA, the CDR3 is TGTGCCAGCAGCGGCGCTAGCGGGAGAATCAGGGAGCAGTACTTC.

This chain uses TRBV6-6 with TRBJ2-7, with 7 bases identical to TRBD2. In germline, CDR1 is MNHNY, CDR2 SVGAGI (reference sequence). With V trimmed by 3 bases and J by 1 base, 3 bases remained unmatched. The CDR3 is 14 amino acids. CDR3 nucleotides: TGTGCCAGCAGTTATGCGGGGGTTTCCTACGAGCAGTACTTC. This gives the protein CASSYAGVSYEQYF.

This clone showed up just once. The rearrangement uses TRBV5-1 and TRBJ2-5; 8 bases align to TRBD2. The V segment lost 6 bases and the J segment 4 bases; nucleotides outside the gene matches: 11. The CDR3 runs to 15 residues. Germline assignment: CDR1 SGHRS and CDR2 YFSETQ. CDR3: CASTRSGSFRETQYF. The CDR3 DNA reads TGCGCCAGCACCCGAAGCGGGAGCTTCAGAGAGACCCAGTACTTC.

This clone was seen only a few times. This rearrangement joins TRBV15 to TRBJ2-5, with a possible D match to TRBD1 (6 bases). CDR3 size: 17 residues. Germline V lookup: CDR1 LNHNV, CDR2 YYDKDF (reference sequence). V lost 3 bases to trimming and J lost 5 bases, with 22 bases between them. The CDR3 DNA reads TGTGCCACCAGCAGGGGAACGGACAGTTGGAAGTTGGAGACCCAGTACTTC. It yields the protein CATSRGTDSWKLETQYF.

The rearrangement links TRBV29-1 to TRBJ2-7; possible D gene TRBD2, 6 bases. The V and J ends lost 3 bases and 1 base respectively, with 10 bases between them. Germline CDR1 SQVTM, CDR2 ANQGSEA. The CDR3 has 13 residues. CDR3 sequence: CSVEGGVSYEQYF. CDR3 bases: TGCAGCGTTGAGGGCGGGGTGTCCTACGAGCAGTACTTC.

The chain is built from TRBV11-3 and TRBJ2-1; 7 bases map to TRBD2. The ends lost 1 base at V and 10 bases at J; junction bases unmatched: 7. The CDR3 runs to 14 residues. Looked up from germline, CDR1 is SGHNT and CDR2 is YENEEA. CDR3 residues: CASSLVGLGAEQFF. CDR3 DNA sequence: TGTGCCAGCAGCTTAGTAGGACTAGGGGCAGAGCAGTTCTTC.

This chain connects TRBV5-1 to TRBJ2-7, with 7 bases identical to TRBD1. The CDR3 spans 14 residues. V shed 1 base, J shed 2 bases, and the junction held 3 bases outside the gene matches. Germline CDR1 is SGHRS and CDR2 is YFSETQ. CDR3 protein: CASSLFGQAYEQYF. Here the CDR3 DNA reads TGCGCCAGCAGCTTGTTTGGACAGGCCTACGAGCAGTACTTC.

This CDR3 reads CASSRGQTLTNYGYTF. In nucleotides, the CDR3 is TGTGCCAGCAGCCGGGGACAGACCTTAACCAACTATGGCTACACCTTC. The V and J genes are TRBV6-6 and TRBJ1-2, with 7 bases fitting TRBD1. Germline V gives CDR1 MNHNY, CDR2 SVGAGI (reference sequence). V lost 6 bases and J lost 2; bases outside the gene matches: 12. The CDR3 has 16 amino acids.

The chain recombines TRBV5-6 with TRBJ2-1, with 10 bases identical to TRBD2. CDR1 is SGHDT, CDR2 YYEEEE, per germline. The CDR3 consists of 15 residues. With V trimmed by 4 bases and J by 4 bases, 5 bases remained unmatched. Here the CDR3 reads CASSIGLAEYNEQFF. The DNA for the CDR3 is TGTGCCAGCAGCATCGGACTAGCGGAATACAATGAGCAGTTCTTC.

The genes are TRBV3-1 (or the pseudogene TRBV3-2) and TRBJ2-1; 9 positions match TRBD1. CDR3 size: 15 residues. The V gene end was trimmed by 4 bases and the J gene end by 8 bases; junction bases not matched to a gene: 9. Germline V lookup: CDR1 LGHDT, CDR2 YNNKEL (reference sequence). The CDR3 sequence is CASSPPGQGLDEQFF. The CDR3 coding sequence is TGTGCCAGCAGCCCGCCGGGACAGGGCCTTGATGAGCAGTTCTTC.